The clone carrying this T cell receptor (beta chain) was observed many times. Its antigen is not identified. This CDR3 spans 17 amino acids. Germline CDR1 reads SGHNT; CDR2 reads YYREEE (reference sequence). The trim removed 4 bases at V and 2 bases at J, leaving 11 bases unmatched. This entry belongs to a study of molecular identifiers for immune sequencing clone quantification. Whole-study findings and limits: Highly expanded clone sizes could be underestimated by identical TCR molecules that share a barcode.

The bulk TCR libraries were made with methods described before and with listed TCR primers. TCRdb passed the PCR reads through MiXCR, listing each CDR3 protein once. The data contain approximately 550,000 distinct CDR3 sequences, roughly 24% of them seen just once; the ten biggest clones take up around 0.8%. The chain links TRBV5-4 to TRBJ2-3; 9 positions match TRBD2. Sequencing was carried out using naive CD8+ T cells from blood, with Jurkat cell RNA spiked in. Subset in this sample: FACS-sorted CD8+CD4-CCR7+CD45RA+ naive T cells. The origin of this receptor is a human donor in good health. Some libraries in this study had Jurkat cell RNA spiked in. Here the CDR3 reads CASSRSGLAGSTDTQYF. Here the CDR3 DNA reads TGTGCCAGCAGCAGGAGCGGGCTAGCGGGATCCACAGATACGCAGTATTTT.